This entry features one T cell receptor beta chain sequence. The target antigen is unknown. TCRdb re-called the reads through MiXCR, storing one row per CDR3 protein. The sample has approximately 250,000 distinct CDR3 sequences; roughly 23% are singletons. This record comes from a study of T cell repertoires in cytomegalovirus infection. Across the whole study: Indications came from public TCR beta signatures; they pointed to CMV infection and to a matching HLA type.

Trimming shortened V by 8 bases and J by 7 bases, and 14 bases separated the two germline ends. Germline CDR1 is LNHNV and CDR2 is YYDKDF (reference sequence). The CDR3 covers 13 residues. Whole-study results and caveats: CMV-specific TCR beta clonotypes restricted by HLA-C dominated the ex vivo response. There were carriers of CMV plus the relevant HLA, and cumulative public TCR beta family frequency identified them.

The rearrangement links TRBV15 to TRBJ1-4; no clear D. The sequence was collected from a human donor in good health (CMV status not recorded). Some clones in this sample may be carry-over from other donors' samples. Sequenced input: CD8+ T cells from PBMCs. The CDR3 nucleotides are TGTGCCACCGGGTCGGGTATTGGTGAAAAACTGTTTTTT. It yields the protein CATGSGIGEKLFF. Complete variable domain (other parts from reference TRBV15 and TRBJ1-4): DAMVIQNPRYQVTQFGKPVTLSCSQTLNHNVMYWYQQKSSQAPKLLFHYYDKDFNNEADTPDNFQSRRPNTSFCFLDIRSPGLGDTAMYLCATGSGIGEKLFFGSGTQLSVL.